This TCR beta chain was recovered during a study of cytomegalovirus exposure and HLA in healthy donors. Study in general: Inside one of the first data releases sat 75 million to 100 million unique TCRs taken from HLA-typed donors. Study conclusions and caveats: Being indistinguishable, some V segments were excluded, TRBV6-2 and TRBV6-3 among them.

Looked up from germline, CDR1 is SGHAT and CDR2 is FQNNGV. V was cut by 4 bases and J by 3 bases, with 10 bases left in between. This CDR3 region has 13 residues. With respect to this clone: What it binds is unknown.

It was with 60 Vbeta and 13 Jbeta primers that the PCR ran. Method: immunoSEQ multiplex PCR; TCRdb's copy keeps in-frame clones and lacks some. The sample has approximately 130,000 clones, approximately 81% seen once. The sample consisted of PBMCs. This rearrangement joins TRBV11-2 to TRBJ2-7; a weak D match, TRBD1 (5 bases). This TCR derives from a man between 18 and 29 years old in good health and CMV-seronegative. CDR3 amino acids: CASSSSDNYEQYF. In nucleotides, the CDR3 is TGTGCCAGCAGCTCCTCGGACAACTACGAGCAGTACTTC. Filled out from reference TRBV11-2 and TRBJ2-7, the complete variable domain reads EAGVAQSPRYKIIEKRQSVAFWCNPISGHATLYWYQQILGQGPKLLIQFQNNGVVDDSQLPKDRFSAERLKGVDSTLKIQPAKLEDSAVYLCASSSSDNYEQYFGPGTRLTVT.